This TCR beta chain was profiled in a study of blood T cell repertoires in COVID-19. As for the study in general: Sources were T cells, B-cell-depleted T cells, or PBMCs; the material itself was cDNA or gDNA.

Per the original methods: Amplification from reference gene primers served as the basis for estimated nucleated cell counts. Data came from immunoSEQ multiplex PCR; TCRdb stores just in-frame clones and leaves some out. The DNA gave D and trimming, while V, J and clone size come from that table. Found here are approximately 290,000 clones, 90% of them singletons; the top ten hold about 1.1%. This CDR3 has 16 amino acids. CDR1 is SQVTM, CDR2 ANQGSEA, per germline. Trimming took 0 bases from V and 1 from J, leaving 12 bases between them. Individuals aged about 18 to 90 years were recruited from around 22 US areas. Researchers sorted participants into cohorts using their self-reported clinical history.

This receptor was obtained from a woman aged 25 to 39 who had recovered from COVID-19. The chain combines TRBV29-1 with TRBJ2-2; D gene unclear. What was sequenced was PBMCs or T cells enriched from blood (not recorded which). CDR3 region: CSVEDSEVENTGELFF. CDR3 DNA sequence: TGCAGCGTTGAAGATTCCGAGGTGGAGAACACCGGGGAGCTGTTTTTT.